These T cell receptor beta chains were read from a single sample in a study of CD8 T cells in Susac syndrome. A single record per CDR3 protein comes from TCRdb applying MiXCR to the immunoSEQ multiplex PCR reads. The sample lists approximately 120,000 distinct CDR3 sequences, 80% to 95% occurring once. Material: CD8+ T cells from PBMCs. These receptors all come from a human donor in good health. Both conserved end residues are part of each CDR3. A D gene is named only where the DNA matches it firmly. Size is stated for part of the rows, as once, few or many counts, or as a class when the clone is expanded.

clone_size | d_call | cdr3_length | j_call | v_call | cdr3_nt | cdr3_aa
NA | TRBD1 | 16 | TRBJ1-5 | TRBV7-9 | TGTGCCAGCAGCTTAGCAGGCCAGGGGGTTCATCAGCCCCAGCATTTT | CASSLAGQGVHQPQHF
NA | NA | 14 | TRBJ2-4 | TRBV6-2/TRBV6-3 | TGTGCCAGCAGTTGGTTGGGACCGAACTTTATTCAGTACTTC | CASSWLGPNFIQYF
NA | TRBD2 | 14 | TRBJ2-3 | TRBV7-7 | TGTGCTAGCAGCTTACTGGGGGGGGGAGATACGCAGTATTTT | CASSLLGGGDTQYF
NA | TRBD2 | 14 | TRBJ2-1 | TRBV27 | TGTGCCAGCAGAACTAGCGGGTCCTACAATGAGCAGTTCTTC | CASRTSGSYNEQFF
NA | TRBD2 | 16 | TRBJ2-3 | TRBV18 | TGTGCCAGCTCACCGGGGACTAGCCGAAGCACAGATACGCAGTATTTT | CASSPGTSRSTDTQYF
once | NA | 14 | TRBJ1-5 | TRBV4-1 | TGCGCCAGCAAGGGAACGGGGCTCAATCAGCCCCAGCATTTT | CASKGTGLNQPQHF
NA | NA | 14 | TRBJ2-3 | TRBV6-5 | TGTGCCAGCAGTGACCGAGGGGACACAGATACGCAGTATTTT | CASSDRGDTDTQYF
NA | NA | 12 | TRBJ1-2 | TRBV20-1 | TGCAGTGCTAGCGCCATTAACTATGGCTACACCTTC | CSASAINYGYTF
NA | NA | 14 | TRBJ1-2 | TRBV6-5 | TGTGCCAGCAGTTCCGGTGGGGGCGACTATGGCTACACCTTC | CASSSGGGDYGYTF
NA | NA | 13 | TRBJ1-1 | TRBV9 | TGTGCCAGCAGCCCCACAGGGTGGACTGAAGCTTTCTTT | CASSPTGWTEAFF
NA | NA | 14 | TRBJ1-1 | TRBV4-3 | TGCGCCAGCAGCCAAGAATCTTTGCACACTGAAGCTTTCTTT | CASSQESLHTEAFF
NA | NA | 15 | TRBJ1-4 | TRBV4-3 | TGCGCCAGCAGCCAAGATCGGGAAATAAATGAAAAACTGTTTTTT | CASSQDREINEKLFF
NA | NA | 15 | TRBJ1-2 | TRBV4-3 | TGCGCCAGCAGCCAAGATCTAACCGGTTCCTATGGCTACACCTTC | CASSQDLTGSYGYTF
NA | TRBD1 | 16 | TRBJ1-3 | TRBV18 | TGTGCCAGCTCACCGGGACAGACCTACTCTGGAACCACCATATATTTT | CASSPGQTYSGTTIYF
NA | NA | 12 | TRBJ2-1 | TRBV27 | TGTGCCAGCAGTACTGGATACGTTGAGCAGTTCTTC | CASSTGYVEQFF
NA | NA | 15 | TRBJ1-2 | TRBV2 | TGTGCCAGCAGCCAGACCCCCACTGGGGGCGGTGGCTACACCTTC | CASSQTPTGGGGYTF
NA | TRBD1 | 13 | TRBJ1-2 | TRBV20-1 | TGCAGTGCTAGACGGACAGGGGAGGACGGCTACACCTTC | CSARRTGEDGYTF
NA | NA | 18 | TRBJ2-6 | TRBV27 | TGTGCCAGCAGTTTATCGGATCTGGGGCTCTCTGGGGCCAACGTCCTGACTTTC | CASSLSDLGLSGANVLTF
NA | TRBD1 | 15 | TRBJ1-1 | TRBV19 | TGTGCCAGTAGTACCCGACGACAGGGGAACACTGAAGCTTTCTTT | CASSTRRQGNTEAFF
NA | NA | 14 | TRBJ1-1 | TRBV4-3 | TGCGCCAGCAGCCAAGATGGCATGAACACTGAAGCTTTCTTT | CASSQDGMNTEAFF
NA | TRBD1 | 14 | TRBJ1-1 | TRBV6-5 | TGTGCCAGCAGGACGGGACAGGGGAACACTGAAGCTTTCTTT | CASRTGQGNTEAFF
NA | NA | 12 | TRBJ2-7 | TRBV5-6 | TGTGCCAGCAGCTTGGCCAACGCCGAGCAGTACTTC | CASSLANAEQYF
NA | NA | 15 | TRBJ2-7 | TRBV7-2 | TGTGCCAGCAGCTTAGTACTGATGAACTCCTACGAGCAGTACTTC | CASSLVLMNSYEQYF
NA | TRBD1 | 17 | TRBJ2-6 | TRBV20-1 | TGCAGTGCGCTGTACCGGGACAGGGACTCTGGGGCCAACGTCCTGACTTTC | CSALYRDRDSGANVLTF
NA | TRBD2 | 15 | TRBJ2-3 | TRBV5-1 | TGCGCCAGCAGCTCCGCTAGCGGGTTCACAGATACGCAGTATTTT | CASSSASGFTDTQYF
NA | NA | 13 | TRBJ2-2 | TRBV29-1 | TGCAGCGTTGTTATCTTGGGGTCCGGGGAGCTGTTTTTT | CSVVILGSGELFF
NA | TRBD1 | 18 | TRBJ1-2 | TRBV28 | TGTGCCAGCAGTTCCGTCGCCGGGACAGGGTTTACTAACTATGGCTACACCTTC | CASSSVAGTGFTNYGYTF
NA | NA | 14 | TRBJ1-3 | TRBV23-1 | TGCGCCAGCACCTCGGGGGGGCAGCAACCCTTAACATATTTT | CASTSGGQQPLTYF
NA | NA | 13 | TRBJ1-2 | TRBV5-6 | TGTGCCAGCAGCTCCAATCTAGGATATGGCTACACCTTC | CASSSNLGYGYTF
NA | NA | 14 | TRBJ2-3 | TRBV5-1 | TGCGCCAGCAGCTTTACAGCGAGCACAGATACGCAGTATTTT | CASSFTASTDTQYF
NA | NA | 15 | TRBJ2-1 | TRBV5-1 | TGCGCCAGCAGCTCCACTAAGAGCTCCTACAATGAGCAGTTCTTC | CASSSTKSSYNEQFF
once | NA | 12 | TRBJ1-2 | TRBV29-1 | TGCAGCGTCTATGGACATTTCTATGGCTACACCTTC | CSVYGHFYGYTF
NA | TRBD2 | 15 | TRBJ2-5 | TRBV7-2 | TGTGCCAGCAGCCTCGCCCCAACGGGAGGATGGACCCAGTACTTC | CASSLAPTGGWTQYF
once | TRBD2 | 16 | TRBJ2-3 | TRBV10-3 | TGTGCCATCAGTGAGTCGTCGACGTTCGGGAGGGATACGCAGTATTTT | CAISESSTFGRDTQYF
NA | NA | 13 | TRBJ1-1 | TRBV3-1 | TGTGCCAGCAGCCAAGATTCGAGGGGGGAAGCTTTCTTT | CASSQDSRGEAFF
NA | NA | 15 | TRBJ1-5 | TRBV7-2 | TGTGCCAGCAGCGGAATAGGTAGGGCAGGACAGCCCCAGCATTTT | CASSGIGRAGQPQHF
NA | TRBD1 | 13 | TRBJ2-7 | TRBV20-1 | TGCAGTGCACCGACAGGGCGCTCCTACGAGCAGTACTTC | CSAPTGRSYEQYF
NA | TRBD1 | 15 | TRBJ1-6 | TRBV10-2 | TGCGCCAGCAGTGAGACAGGGGGCAGGGATTCACCCCTCCACTTT | CASSETGGRDSPLHF
NA | NA | 15 | TRBJ1-4 | TRBV6-5 | TGTGCCAGCAAGCTAAATCCGGCAACTAATGAAAAACTGTTTTTT | CASKLNPATNEKLFF
NA | TRBD1 | 15 | TRBJ1-4 | TRBV7-9 | TGTGCCAGCAGCTCCCGGACAGGATCGGACGAAAAACTGTTTTTT | CASSSRTGSDEKLFF
NA | TRBD1 | 15 | TRBJ1-2 | TRBV6-2/TRBV6-3 | TGTGCCAGCAACGACAGGGGCTCGGGGGACTATGGCTACACCTTC | CASNDRGSGDYGYTF
NA | TRBD1 | 15 | TRBJ1-4 | TRBV9 | TGTGCCAGCAGTGACTTTCAGGGGGCGAGTGAAAAACTGTTTTTT | CASSDFQGASEKLFF
NA | TRBD1 | 15 | TRBJ2-7 | TRBV7-3 | TGTGCCAGCAGCTTAATGCGCGGACAGGGCTACGAGCAGTACTTC | CASSLMRGQGYEQYF
NA | NA | 16 | TRBJ1-3 | TRBV23-1 | TGCGCCAGCAGTCAAAGAGAGGGGGAAAAGGGAAACACCATATATTTT | CASSQREGEKGNTIYF
NA | TRBD2 | 15 | TRBJ2-1 | TRBV5-1 | TGCGCCAGCAGCGCCTACGGGGGGTGGGGAAATGAGCAGTTCTTC | CASSAYGGWGNEQFF
NA | TRBD1 | 14 | TRBJ2-7 | TRBV7-2 | TGTGCCAGCAGCTTCCCGGGACAGGGGAGCGAGCAGTACTTC | CASSFPGQGSEQYF
NA | NA | 13 | TRBJ1-2 | TRBV5-1 | TGCGCCAGCAGCCACAGAGGCCACTATGGCTACACCTTC | CASSHRGHYGYTF
NA | NA | 13 | TRBJ1-1 | TRBV7-9 | TGTGCCAGCAGCTTAGAGACGGGGGTTAATACTTTCTTT | CASSLETGVNTFF
NA | NA | 14 | TRBJ1-1 | TRBV7-2 | TGTGCCAGCAGCTTTCAACACATGAACACTGAAGCTTTCTTT | CASSFQHMNTEAFF
NA | NA | 14 | TRBJ2-3 | TRBV14 | TGTGCCAGCAGCAATGGCGTGGTCACAGATACGCAGTATTTT | CASSNGVVTDTQYF
NA | TRBD1 | 16 | TRBJ2-7 | TRBV29-1 | TGCAGCGTTGAACCTACTGGGACAGGGGAATCCTACGAGCAGTACTTC | CSVEPTGTGESYEQYF
once | NA | 17 | TRBJ1-5 | TRBV6-1 | TGTGCCAGCAGTCGCGTCACAATAGGGCTGGGCAATCAGCCCCAGCATTTT | CASSRVTIGLGNQPQHF
NA | TRBD1 | 16 | TRBJ2-7 | TRBV18 | TGTGCCAGCTCACCAGCTAGGACAGGGGCGTCCGGCGAGCAGTACTTC | CASSPARTGASGEQYF